Listed here is a single T cell receptor (beta chain). Its target is unknown. The sample belongs to a study of T cells after posttransplantation cyclophosphamide. General observations from the study: Skin or GI-infiltrating T cells shared few TRB sequences with blood. Recipient CMV seropositivity and CMV reactivation strongly tracked TRB clonality.

The assay was immunoSEQ multiplex PCR, and TCRdb's table has in-frame clones only and misses some. The profile covers about 16,000 clones, with around 94% appearing a single time and roughly 0.58% taken by the ten largest. There are 16 residues in the CDR3. Germline CDR1 SGHNT, CDR2 YYREEE (reference sequence). Deletions cut 4 bases from V and 7 bases from J, with 23 bases between. Busulfan-fludarabine conditioning, marrow transplant, and cyclophosphamide on days +3 and +4 were administered. The chain uses TRBV5-4 and TRBJ1-1; D is perhaps TRBD1 (5 bases). The TCR comes from a male patient aged 55 to 69 who received an allogeneic stem cell transplant from a related donor and was CMV-positive. Some of these T cells may belong to the graft donor. This sample comprised CD4+ T cells sorted from blood, obtained after allogeneic stem cell transplant with posttransplant cyclophosphamide. CDR3 amino acids: CASSQPNQGTRVEAFF. CDR3 coding DNA: TGTGCCAGCAGCCAACCTAATCAGGGCACAAGAGTTGAAGCTTTCTTT. Full variable domain (missing parts from reference TRBV5-4 and TRBJ1-1): ETGVTQSPTHLIKTRGQQVTLRCSSQSGHNTVSWYQQALGQGPQFIFQYYREEENGRGNFPPRFSGLQFPNYSSELNVNALELDDSALYLCASSQPNQGTRVEAFFGQGTRLTVV.